Given below is one TCR beta chain in context. No antigen is known for it. This sample stems from a study of CD8 T cells in Susac syndrome. The authors reverse transcribed roughly 0.5 to 1 ug RNA with random hexamers. One entry per CDR3 protein results from TCRdb running MiXCR on the immunoSEQ multiplex PCR reads. The sample consists of about 140,000 distinct CDR3 sequences, 85% to 95% of them appearing once. Overall study results and limits: Where Susac syndrome CD4+ T cell repertoires were concerned, no clonal expansion was evident.

From blood CD8+ and CD4+ T cells, the TCR beta chain was sequenced. This CDR3 comprises 8 residues. With 5 bases removed from V and 7 bases from J, the gap between germline ends came to 0 bases. CDR1 and CDR2 (germline): DFQATT, SNEGSKA (reference sequence). The sample was CD4+ T cells from PBMCs. This receptor was obtained from a human donor with Susac syndrome. V is TRBV20-1 and J is TRBJ1-5; no definite D call. This chain's CDR3 is CSAQPQHF. CDR3 nucleotides: TGCAGTGCTCAGCCCCAGCATTTT.